This T cell receptor beta chain stems from a study of T cells in Graves' hyperthyroidism and ophthalmopathy. V lost 0 bases and J lost 1, with 13 bases in between. The CDR3 is 16 amino acids. CDR1 and CDR2 (germline): SGHRS, YFSETQ. Using RNA transcripts as the source, TCR beta CDR3 regions were amplified. TCR CDR3 underwent first-round RT-PCR with the HTBI primer set. A single record per CDR3 protein comes from TCRdb applying MiXCR to the multiplex PCR reads. The data show 370,000 or so distinct CDR3 sequences, less than 15% seen once. Every diagnosis used clinical symptoms, serum thyroxine and TRAb, thyroid ultrasound and orbital computed tomography. Blood was sampled at initial diagnosis of hyperthyroidism, prior to onset of any ophthalmopathy symptoms. Broader study findings: Blood held most thyroid clonotypes expanded above 0.001 frequency.

This clonotype was observed at least ten times. The antigen is not known. The chain employs TRBV5-1 and TRBJ1-1, with D uncertain. The sequence derives from a man aged 30 to 39 with Graves' hyperthyroidism that later progressed to Graves' ophthalmopathy. Sample: blood. Written as DNA, the CDR3 is TGCGCCAGCAGCTTGGGGGGTTCAATGGCGAACACTGAAGCTTTCTTT. The encoded protein is CASSLGGSMANTEAFF.